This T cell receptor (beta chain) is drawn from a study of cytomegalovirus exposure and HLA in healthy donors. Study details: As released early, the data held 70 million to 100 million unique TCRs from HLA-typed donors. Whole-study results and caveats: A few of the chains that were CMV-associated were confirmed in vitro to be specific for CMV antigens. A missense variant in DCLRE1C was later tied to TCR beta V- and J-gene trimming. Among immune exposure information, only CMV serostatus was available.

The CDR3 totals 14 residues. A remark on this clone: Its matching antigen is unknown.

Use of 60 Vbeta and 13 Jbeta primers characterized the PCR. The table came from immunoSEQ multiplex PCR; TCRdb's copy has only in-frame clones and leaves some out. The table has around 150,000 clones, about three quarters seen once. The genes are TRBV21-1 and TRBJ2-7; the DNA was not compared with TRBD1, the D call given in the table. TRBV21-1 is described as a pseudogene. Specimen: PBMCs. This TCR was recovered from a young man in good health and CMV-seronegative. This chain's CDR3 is CASSFRTGIYEQYF. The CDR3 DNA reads TGTGCCAGCAGCTTCCGGACAGGGATCTACGAGCAGTACTTC.